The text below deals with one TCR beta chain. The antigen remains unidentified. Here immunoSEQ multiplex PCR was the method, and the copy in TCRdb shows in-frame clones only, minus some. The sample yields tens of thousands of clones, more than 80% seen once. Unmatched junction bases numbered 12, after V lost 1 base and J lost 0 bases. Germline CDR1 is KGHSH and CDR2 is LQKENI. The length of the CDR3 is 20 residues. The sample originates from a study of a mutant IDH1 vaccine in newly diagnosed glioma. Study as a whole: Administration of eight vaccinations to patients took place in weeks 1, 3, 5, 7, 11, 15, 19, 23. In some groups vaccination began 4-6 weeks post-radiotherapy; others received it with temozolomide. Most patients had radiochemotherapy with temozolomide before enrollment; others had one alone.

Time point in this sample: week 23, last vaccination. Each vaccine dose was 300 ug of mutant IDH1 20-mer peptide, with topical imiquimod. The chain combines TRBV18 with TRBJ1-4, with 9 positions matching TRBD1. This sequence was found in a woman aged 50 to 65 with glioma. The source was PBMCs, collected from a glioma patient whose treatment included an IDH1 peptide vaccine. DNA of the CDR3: TGTGCCAGCTCACCACGCAAGGGACAGGGAACCTCTGCAACTAATGAAAAACTGTTTTTT. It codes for CASSPRKGQGTSATNEKLFF. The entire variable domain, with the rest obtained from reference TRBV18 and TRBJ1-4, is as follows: NAGVMQNPRHLVRRRGQEARLRCSPMKGHSHVYWYRQLPEEGLKFMVYLQKENIIDESGMPKERFSAEFPKEGPSILRIQQVVRGDSAAYFCASSPRKGQGTSATNEKLFFGSGTQLSVL.